Presented here are 31 T cell receptor beta chains from one specimen sequenced in a study of blood T cell repertoires in COVID-19. The protocol was immunoSEQ multiplex PCR, while the TCRdb copy is restricted to in-frame clones and leaves out a portion. The data show 300,000 to 450,000 clones, with 80% to 90% seen just once and about 3% held by the top ten. Material: peripheral blood. The receptors here all came from a woman aged 25 to 39 with COVID-19, enrolled during active disease.

The V and J genes are TRBV27 and TRBJ2-1; TRBD1 is a possible D gene (6 bases). CDR1 is MNHEY and CDR2 is SMNVEV in the germline V gene (reference sequence). CDR3 length: 14 amino acids. V lost 8 bases and J 7 bases, leaving 18 bases between the germline ends. As DNA, the CDR3 is TGTGCCAGCTTTCAGGACAGCCGGAGGAATGAGCAGTTCTTC. The encoded protein is CASFQDSRRNEQFF.

This CDR3 is CASSIGRGLDTQYF. The CDR3 nucleotides are TGTGCCAGTAGTATCGGCAGGGGGTTGGATACGCAGTATTTT. V is TRBV19 and J is TRBJ2-3; 7 bases map to TRBD1. CDR1 is LNHDA and CDR2 is SQIVND in the germline V gene (reference sequence). The CDR3 has 14 amino acids. The J segment lost 6 bases and the V segment lost 3 bases, leaving 6 bases of the junction unmatched.

The gene calls are TRBV10-3 and TRBJ2-7; TRBD1 matches 7 bases. The CDR3 totals 14 residues. The J segment lost 8 bases and the V segment lost 3 bases, leaving 10 bases of the junction unmatched. Germline V gene lookup returns CDR1 ENHRY and CDR2 SYGVKD. CDR3 sequence: CAISDPGTESKQYF. Written as DNA, the CDR3 is TGTGCCATCAGTGACCCCGGGACAGAAAGTAAGCAGTACTTC.

The CDR3 spells CASFTRQGGDTQYF. As DNA, the CDR3 is TGCGCCAGCTTCACGCGACAGGGGGGAGATACGCAGTATTTT. The chain has TRBV10-1 and TRBJ2-3; 9 bases are shared with TRBD1. The CDR3 has 14 residues. With 8 bases clipped from V and 5 bases from J, the junction kept 8 bases outside the gene matches. Germline V CDR1 and CDR2: WNHNN, SYGVQD (reference sequence).

This rearrangement joins TRBV3-1 (or the pseudogene TRBV3-2) to TRBJ1-3, with 7 bases identical to TRBD1. Germline CDR1 is LGHDT and CDR2 is YNNKEL (reference sequence). This CDR3 has 15 amino acids. Trimming removed 5 bases from V and 7 bases from J; junction bases left unmatched: 11. The CDR3 reads CASSTGGTVGNTIYF. CDR3 bases: TGTGCCAGCAGCACTGGAGGGACAGTAGGCAACACCATATATTTT.

This sequence joins TRBV6-5 and TRBJ2-5, with 9 bases fitting TRBD1. Germline V gene data show CDR1 as MNHEY and CDR2 as SVGAGI. The J segment lost 4 bases and the V segment lost 6 bases, leaving 9 bases of the junction unmatched. The CDR3 contains 15 residues. The CDR3, as DNA: TGTGCCAGCAGGCCGGGACAGGGCCCTCGAGAGACCCAGTACTTC. It is translated as CASRPGQGPRETQYF.

The chain has TRBV5-5 and TRBJ1-1, with TRBD1 matching over 9 bases. This CDR3 spans 14 amino acids. Germline loops: CDR1 SGHKS, CDR2 YYEKEE (reference sequence). V trimming: 3 bases; J trimming: 3 bases; junction bases outside the gene matches: 3. The CDR3 region has the DNA TGTGCCAGCAGCTGGGACAGGGCTGACACTGAAGCTTTCTTT. Translation gives CASSWDRADTEAFF.

This chain joins TRBV25-1 and TRBJ1-1; a weak D match, TRBD1 (6 bases). Per germline, CDR1 MGHDK and CDR2 SYGVNS. The CDR3 has 15 amino acids. The ends were cut back, 4 bases at V and 6 bases at J, with 18 bases in the middle. In DNA, the CDR3 is TGTGCCAGCAGTGGCTGGGGGGGCAGTAACCCTGAAGCTTTCTTT. As protein: CASSGWGGSNPEAFF. Full variable domain (missing parts from reference TRBV25-1 and TRBJ1-1): EADIYQTPRYLVIGTGKKITLECSQTMGHDKMYWYQQDPGMELHLIHYSYGVNSTEKGDLSSESTVSRIRTEHFPLTLESARPSHTSQYLCASSGWGGSNPEAFFGQGTRLTVV.

The chain uses TRBV12-3 or TRBV12-4 and TRBJ1-2, with 7 nucleotides matching TRBD1. V lost 4 bases to trimming and J lost 7 bases; unmatched junction nucleotides: 6. The CDR3 consists of 13 residues. CDR3 sequence: CASSSTGVGGYTF. CDR3 sequence (DNA): TGTGCCAGCAGTTCAACAGGGGTCGGTGGCTACACCTTC.

The J gene is TRBJ2-7, the V gene TRBV28, with TRBD1 matching over 9 bases. Germline-derived CDR1 and CDR2 are MDHEN and SYDVKM. The V segment lost 2 bases and the J segment 0 bases; nucleotides outside the gene matches: 5. This CDR3 is 16 amino acids long. CDR3: CASSLGGQGISYEQYF. DNA of the CDR3: TGTGCCAGCAGTTTAGGGGGACAGGGCATCTCCTACGAGCAGTACTTC. The full variable domain, rest sourced from reference TRBV28 and TRBJ2-7, is DVKVTQSSRYLVKRTGEKVFLECVQDMDHENMFWYRQDPGLGLRLIYFSYDVKMKEKGDIPEGYSVSREKKERFSLILESASTNQTSMYLCASSLGGQGISYEQYFGPGTRLTVT.

This sequence joins TRBV20-1 and TRBJ1-2; the D is unclear. This CDR3 is 11 amino acids long. In germline, CDR1 is DFQATT, CDR2 SNEGSKA (reference sequence). V was clipped by 5 bases and J by 8 bases, with 12 bases between them. DNA for the CDR3: TGCAGTGCTGTACTAAGTTTCGGCTACACCTTC. Translating it yields CSAVLSFGYTF.

The chain recombines TRBV6-5 with TRBJ2-7; D is unclear. The V gene lost 8 bases and the J gene lost 4 bases, with 9 bases spanning the gap. Germline V gene sequence: CDR1 MNHEY, CDR2 SVGAGI. This CDR3 region has 11 residues. The CDR3 protein is CASYSIYEQYV. The CDR3 DNA follows: TGTGCCAGCTACAGCATTTACGAGCAGTACGTC.

The sample holds one count of this clone. V gene TRBV2 combines with J gene TRBJ2-3; 7 bases are a match to TRBD2. The ends lost 4 bases at V and 5 bases at J; junction bases unmatched: 6. CDR1 and CDR2 from the germline V gene are SNHLY and FYNNEI. CDR3 length equals 14 residues. CDR3 in amino acids: CASSVRGEGDTQYF. DNA for the CDR3: TGTGCCAGCAGTGTACGGGGGGAGGGAGATACGCAGTATTTT.

This clone was recorded only once. The chain links TRBV11-3 to TRBJ2-3; a weak D match, TRBD1 (6 bases). V lost 5 bases and J lost 4, with 13 bases in between. Per the germline V gene, CDR1 is SGHNT and CDR2 is YENEEA. This CDR3 region has 14 residues. The CDR3 region has the DNA TGTGCCAGCAGCCCACGAGGGGGTTCAGATACGCAGTATTTT. It yields the protein CASSPRGGSDTQYF. The full variable domain, in which reference TRBV11-3 and TRBJ2-3 provide the parts outside the CDR3, is EAGVVQSPRYKIIEKKQPVAFWCNPISGHNTLYWYLQNLGQGPELLIRYENEEAVDDSQLPKDRFSAERLKGVDSTLKIQPAELGDSAVYLCASSPRGGSDTQYFGPGTRLTVL.

The chain is built from TRBV19 and TRBJ2-7; 8 nucleotides agree with TRBD1. The CDR3 is 14 amino acids. Germline V lookup: CDR1 LNHDA, CDR2 SQIVND (reference sequence). Trimming took 6 bases from V and 6 from J; bases not matched to a gene: 10. The CDR3 sequence is CASSKTGVTCEQYV. CDR3 nucleotide sequence: TGTGCCAGTAGCAAGACAGGGGTTACATGCGAGCAGTACGTC.

The gene calls are TRBV10-3 and TRBJ2-5, with D possibly matching TRBD2 (5 bases). CDR1 is ENHRY and CDR2 is SYGVKD in the germline V gene. With 5 bases removed from V and 5 bases from J, the gap between germline ends came to 15 bases. The CDR3 sequence is 14 residues long. The chain's CDR3 is CAISLSGWEETQYF. CDR3 sequence (DNA): TGTGCCATCAGTCTATCGGGGTGGGAGGAGACCCAGTACTTC.

The chain couples TRBV13 to TRBJ2-2, with 12 bases aligning to TRBD1. Germline assignment: CDR1 PRHDT and CDR2 FYEKMQ (reference sequence). The V segment lost 4 bases and the J segment 3 bases; nucleotides outside the gene matches: 6. The CDR3 is 17 residues long. The CDR3 region has the DNA TGTGCCAGCAGCTCACCAGGGGACAGGGGGCACACCGGGGAGCTGTTTTTT. It encodes CASSSPGDRGHTGELFF. Variable domain in full (rest from reference TRBV13 and TRBJ2-2): AAGVIQSPRHLIKEKRETATLKCYPIPRHDTVYWYQQGPGQDPQFLISFYEKMQSDKGSIPDRFSAQQFSDYHSELNMSSLELGDSALYFCASSSPGDRGHTGELFFGEGSRLTVL.

The chain carries TRBV6-5 and TRBJ1-3; TRBD1 matches at 7 bases. CDR1 and CDR2 from the germline V gene are MNHEY and SVGAGI. J lost 0 bases, V lost 4 bases, and 3 bases had no gene match. The CDR3 has 15 residues. In nucleotides, the CDR3 is TGTGCCAGCAGTTCCGGGACAGTCTCTGGAAACACCATATATTTT. It yields the protein CASSSGTVSGNTIYF.

This CDR3 is CSVARLAKNIQYF. DNA for the CDR3: TGCAGCGTTGCTAGGCTAGCCAAAAACATTCAGTACTTC. The rearrangement uses TRBV29-1 and TRBJ2-4, with D hard to call. This CDR3 has 13 residues. From germline, CDR1 is SQVTM and CDR2 ANQGSEA. V lost 4 bases to trimming and J lost 0 bases, with 7 bases between them.

J is TRBJ1-4 and V is TRBV6-6; D not resolved. The V end was cut by 4 bases, the J end by 5 bases, with 17 bases between. The CDR3 extends over 16 amino acids. Per germline, CDR1 MNHNY and CDR2 SVGAGI (reference sequence). The CDR3 DNA sequence: TGTGCCAGCAGTTCCATGACTTTTGTTGAGAATGAAAAACTGTTTTTT. It encodes CASSSMTFVENEKLFF.

The chain has TRBV21-1 and TRBJ2-5; the table's TRBD2 call for D was not verified on the DNA. TRBV21-1 is reported as a pseudogene. The CDR3 runs 24 residues. The CDR3 is CASSKVVVGTSGRAEGRDQETQYF. The CDR3, as DNA: TGTGCCAGCAGCAAAGTTGTTGTGGGAACTAGCGGGAGGGCCGAAGGGAGAGACCAAGAGACCCAGTACTTC.

The CDR3 nucleotides read TGTGCCAGCAGCTTAGGGTATGGGGGGAGCAATCAGCCCCAGCATTTT. Encoded protein: CASSLGYGGSNQPQHF. This chain links TRBV7-2 with TRBJ1-5; D might be TRBD1 (5 bases). The CDR3 covers 16 residues. Trimming cost V 1 base and J 1 base, with 11 bases left between them. Per the germline V gene, CDR1 is SGHTA and CDR2 is FQGNSA.

The V and J genes are TRBV19 and TRBJ2-5, with D unresolved. The CDR3 length is 13 residues. With 4 bases removed from V and 4 bases from J, the gap between germline ends came to 10 bases. Germline-derived CDR1 and CDR2 are LNHDA and SQIVND (reference sequence). CDR3 DNA: TGTGCCAGTAGTAACCAGGAACGAGAGACCCAGTACTTC. This translates into CASSNQERETQYF.

The V call is TRBV23-1, the J call TRBJ2-1, with TRBD2 matching 12 bases. TRBV23-1 has ORF status, its function being uncertain. This CDR3 region has 17 residues. V lost 0 bases to trimming and J lost 10 bases; unmatched junction nucleotides: 10. The CDR3 DNA follows: TGCGCCAGCAGTCAATCGTTTCCTAGCGGGAGGGCCATAGAGCAGTTCTTC. Amino acids: CASSQSFPSGRAIEQFF.

The rearrangement joins TRBV5-5 to TRBJ2-7, with TRBD1 as a possible D gene (5 bases). Germline loops: CDR1 SGHKS, CDR2 YYEKEE (reference sequence). This CDR3 region has 15 residues. Trimming took off 4 bases at V and 0 bases at J, with 14 bases between the two ends. The CDR3 DNA reads TGTGCCAGCAGCCCAGGGAACTTGGGCTCCTACGAGCAGTACTTC. Protein: CASSPGNLGSYEQYF.

Comments on this clone: Other nucleotide sequences in the sample specify the same CDR3. The rearrangement uses TRBV29-1 and TRBJ1-2; weak D call: TRBD1 (5 bases). Germline V gives CDR1 SQVTM, CDR2 ANQGSEA. There are 12 residues in the CDR3. V lost 3 bases, J lost 7 bases, and 12 bases lay in between. CDR3 in amino acids: CSVEGPGRGYTF. The CDR3 nucleotides read TGCAGCGTTGAGGGGCCCGGGCGTGGCTACACCTTC.

The V and J genes are TRBV4-1 and TRBJ2-3, with D possibly TRBD1 on 6 matching bases. The CDR3 is 13 residues long. CDR1 is MGHRA, CDR2 YSYEKL, per germline. The CDR3 region has the DNA TGCGCAACAGGGCTAACTAGCACAGATACGCAGTATTTT. It yields the protein CATGLTSTDTQYF.

The chain has TRBV19 and TRBJ1-6; D is unresolved. Germline V gene lookup returns CDR1 LNHDA and CDR2 SQIVND (reference sequence). The ends were cut back, 11 bases at V and 5 bases at J, with 13 bases in the middle. The CDR3 is 13 amino acids. As DNA, the CDR3 is TGTGCCTCCGTGGAAGCGGATAATTCACCCCTCCACTTT. Its protein product is CASVEADNSPLHF.

In its sample, this clone was seen a few times. V gene TRBV9 combines with J gene TRBJ1-2; perhaps TRBD1 as D (5 bases). The V gene lost 10 bases and the J gene lost 5 bases, with 9 bases spanning the gap. Per germline, CDR1 SGDLS and CDR2 YYNGEE. This CDR3 is 10 amino acids long. CDR3 sequence (DNA): TGTGCCTCGCGGGGGTATGGCTACACCTTC. It encodes CASRGYGYTF.

V and J are TRBV28 and TRBJ1-1, with D possibly TRBD1 on 6 matching bases. The CDR3 spans 11 residues. The germline V gene encodes CDR1 MDHEN and CDR2 SYDVKM. CDR3 loop: CGAGENTEAFF. The CDR3 DNA is TGTGGGGCAGGGGAGAACACTGAAGCTTTCTTT.

The chain joins TRBV13 to TRBJ2-1, with TRBD2 matching 13 bases. Germline V gene data show CDR1 as PRHDT and CDR2 as FYEKMQ (reference sequence). Unmatched junction bases numbered 5, after V lost 3 bases and J lost 9 bases. The CDR3 covers 15 residues. CDR3 DNA: TGTGCCAGCAGCTTGGGGACTAGCGGGATGGTTGAGCAGTTCTTC. It yields the protein CASSLGTSGMVEQFF.